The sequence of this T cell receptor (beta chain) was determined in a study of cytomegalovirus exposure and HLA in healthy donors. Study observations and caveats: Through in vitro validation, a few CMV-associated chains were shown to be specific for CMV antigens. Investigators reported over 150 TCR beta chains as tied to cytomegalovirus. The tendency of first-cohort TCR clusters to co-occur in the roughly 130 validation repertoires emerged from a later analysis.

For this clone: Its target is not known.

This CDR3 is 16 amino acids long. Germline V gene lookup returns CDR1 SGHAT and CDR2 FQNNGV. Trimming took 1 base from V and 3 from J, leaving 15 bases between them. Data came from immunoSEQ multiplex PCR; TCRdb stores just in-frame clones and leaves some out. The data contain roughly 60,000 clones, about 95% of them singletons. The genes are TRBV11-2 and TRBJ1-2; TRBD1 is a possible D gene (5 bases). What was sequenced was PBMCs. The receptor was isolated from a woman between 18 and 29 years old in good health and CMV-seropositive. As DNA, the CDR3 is TGTGCCAGCAGCTTAGGACTCGGCGGCAGGGACTATGGCTACACCTTC. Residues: CASSLGLGGRDYGYTF.